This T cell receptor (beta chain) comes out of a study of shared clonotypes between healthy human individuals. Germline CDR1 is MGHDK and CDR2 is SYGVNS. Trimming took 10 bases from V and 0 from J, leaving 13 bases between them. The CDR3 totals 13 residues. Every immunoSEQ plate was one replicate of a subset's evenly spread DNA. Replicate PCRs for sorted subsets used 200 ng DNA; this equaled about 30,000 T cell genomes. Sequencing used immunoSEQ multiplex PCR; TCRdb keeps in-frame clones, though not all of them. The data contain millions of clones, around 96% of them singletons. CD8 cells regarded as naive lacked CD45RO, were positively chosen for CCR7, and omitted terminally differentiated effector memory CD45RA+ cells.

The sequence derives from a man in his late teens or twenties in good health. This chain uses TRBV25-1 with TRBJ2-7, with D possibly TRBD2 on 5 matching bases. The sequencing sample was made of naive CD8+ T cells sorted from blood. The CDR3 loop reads CATEGRSSYEQYF. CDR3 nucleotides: TGTGCCACCGAGGGTAGGAGCTCCTACGAGCAGTACTTC.